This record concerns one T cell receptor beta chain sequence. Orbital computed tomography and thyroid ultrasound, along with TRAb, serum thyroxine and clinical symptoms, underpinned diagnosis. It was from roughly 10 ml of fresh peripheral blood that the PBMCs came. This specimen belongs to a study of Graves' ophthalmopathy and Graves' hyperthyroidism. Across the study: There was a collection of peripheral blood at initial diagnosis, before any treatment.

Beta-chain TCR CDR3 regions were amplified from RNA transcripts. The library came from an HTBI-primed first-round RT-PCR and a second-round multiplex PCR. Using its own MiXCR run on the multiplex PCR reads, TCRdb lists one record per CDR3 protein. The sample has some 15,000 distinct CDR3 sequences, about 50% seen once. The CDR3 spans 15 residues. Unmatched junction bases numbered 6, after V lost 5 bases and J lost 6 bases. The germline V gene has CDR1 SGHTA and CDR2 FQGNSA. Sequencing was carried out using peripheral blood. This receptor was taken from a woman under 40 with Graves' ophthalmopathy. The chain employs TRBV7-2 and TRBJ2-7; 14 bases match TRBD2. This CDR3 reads CASSKPGLAGAEQYF. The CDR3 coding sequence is TGTGCCAGCAGCAAGCCGGGACTAGCGGGAGCCGAGCAGTACTTC. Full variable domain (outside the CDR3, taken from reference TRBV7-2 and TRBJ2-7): GAGVSQSPSNKVTEKGKDVELRCDPISGHTALYWYRQSLGQGLEFLIYFQGNSAPDKSGLPSDRFSAERTGGSVSTLTIQRTQQEDSAVYLCASSKPGLAGAEQYFGPGTRLTVT.